This record covers a single T cell receptor beta chain. Its antigen is undetermined. This entry is derived from a study of vaccination effects on CD4 cells after COVID-19. Using viral peptide pools, the ViraFEST assay grew out antigen-specific CD4+ T cells prior to sequencing. The culture ran for 10 days before CD4+ T cells were isolated. Either the BNT162b2 or mRNA-1273 vaccine was given to participants in two doses. The ends were cut back, 3 bases at V and 2 bases at J, with 11 bases in the middle. The CDR3 contains 15 residues. In germline, CDR1 is MDHEN, CDR2 SYDVKM. The data were produced by immunoSEQ multiplex PCR, yet TCRdb's version contains in-frame clones alone and is incomplete. Among fewer than 25,000 clones listed, over 70% were seen once.

The starting material was CD4+ T cells from PBMCs cultured with HCoV-NL63 spike peptides, obtained after COVID-19 vaccination. The sequence derives from a human donor who received a COVID-19 vaccine. This rearrangement joins TRBV28 to TRBJ1-3; D perhaps matches TRBD1 (6 bases). CDR3 residues: CASSFGQHTGNTIYF. The CDR3 DNA reads TGTGCCAGCAGTTTCGGACAGCACACTGGAAACACCATATATTTT.